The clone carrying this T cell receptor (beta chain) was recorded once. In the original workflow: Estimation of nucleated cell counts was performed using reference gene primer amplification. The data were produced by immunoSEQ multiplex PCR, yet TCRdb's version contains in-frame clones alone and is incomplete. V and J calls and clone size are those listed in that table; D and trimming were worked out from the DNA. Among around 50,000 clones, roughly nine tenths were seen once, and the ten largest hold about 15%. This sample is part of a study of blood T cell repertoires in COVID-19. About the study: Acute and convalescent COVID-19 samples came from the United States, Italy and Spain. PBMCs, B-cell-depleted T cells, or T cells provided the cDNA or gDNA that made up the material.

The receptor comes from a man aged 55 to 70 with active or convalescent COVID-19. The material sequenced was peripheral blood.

This chain's CDR3 is CASSNPGQGSETQYF. The CDR3 coding sequence is TGTGCCAGCAGCAACCCGGGACAGGGGTCGGAGACCCAGTACTTC. The genes are TRBV9 and TRBJ2-5; TRBD1 matches 10 bases. Per the germline V gene, CDR1 is SGDLS and CDR2 is YYNGEE. Losses at the gene ends were 4 bases for V and 5 bases for J; bases not matched to a gene: 8. The CDR3 consists of 15 residues.